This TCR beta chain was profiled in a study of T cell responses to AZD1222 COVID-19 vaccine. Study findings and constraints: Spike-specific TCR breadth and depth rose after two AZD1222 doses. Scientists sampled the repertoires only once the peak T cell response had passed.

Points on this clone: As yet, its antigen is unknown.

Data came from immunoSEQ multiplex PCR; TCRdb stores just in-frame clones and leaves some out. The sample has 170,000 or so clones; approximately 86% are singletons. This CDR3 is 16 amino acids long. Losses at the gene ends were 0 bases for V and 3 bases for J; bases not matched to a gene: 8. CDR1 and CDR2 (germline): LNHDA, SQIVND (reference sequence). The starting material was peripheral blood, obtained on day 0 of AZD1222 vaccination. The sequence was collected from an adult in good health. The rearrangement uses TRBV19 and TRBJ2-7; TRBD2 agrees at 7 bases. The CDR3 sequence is CASSIDASGSFYEQYF. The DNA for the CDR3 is TGTGCCAGTAGTATAGATGCTAGCGGATCGTTCTACGAGCAGTACTTC.